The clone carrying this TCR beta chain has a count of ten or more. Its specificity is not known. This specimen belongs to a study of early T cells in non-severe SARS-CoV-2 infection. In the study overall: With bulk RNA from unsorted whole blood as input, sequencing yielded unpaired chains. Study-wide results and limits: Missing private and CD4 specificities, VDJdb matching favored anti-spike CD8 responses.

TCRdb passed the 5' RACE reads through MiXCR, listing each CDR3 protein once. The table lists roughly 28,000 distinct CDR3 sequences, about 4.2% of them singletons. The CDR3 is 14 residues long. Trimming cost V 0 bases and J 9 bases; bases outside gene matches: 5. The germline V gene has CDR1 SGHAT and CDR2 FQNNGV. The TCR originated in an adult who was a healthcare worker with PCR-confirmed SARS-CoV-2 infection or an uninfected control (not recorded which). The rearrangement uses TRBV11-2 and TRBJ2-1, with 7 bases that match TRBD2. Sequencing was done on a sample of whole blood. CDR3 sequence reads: CASSLDRGVVEQFF. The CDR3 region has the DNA TGTGCCAGCAGCTTAGATCGGGGGGTGGTTGAGCAGTTCTTC.